Given below is one T cell receptor beta chain in context. The antigen is undetermined. TCRdb recomputed calls from the RT-PCR reads with MiXCR, one row per CDR3 protein. The table has hundreds of thousands of distinct CDR3 sequences, 12% seen once. Per germline, CDR1 SGHRS and CDR2 YFSETQ. This CDR3 region has 15 residues. Trimming took 4 bases from V and 5 from J; bases not matched to a gene: 7. This sample was taken from a study of response to subunit inactivated influenza vaccine. Study-wide points: A suggestion made by the authors is that each seasonal influenza vaccination recruits few new T cells.

The sequence was obtained from a man in his fifties or sixties who received an inactivated influenza vaccine. This chain uses TRBV5-1 with TRBJ2-2, with 8 bases identical to TRBD1. This material consisted of non-naive T cells sorted from PBMCs, taken approximately 15 days before vaccination. The CDR3 coding sequence is TGCGCCAGCAGCCCCCGGACAGGGCGGACCGGGGAGCTGTTTTTT. As protein: CASSPRTGRTGELFF.